One and the same sample provided the 18 T cell receptor beta chains below, sequenced in a study of a mutant IDH1 vaccine in newly diagnosed glioma. Clones were sequenced by immunoSEQ multiplex PCR, and TCRdb holds only the in-frame ones, with some missing. The profile covers some 33,000 clones, with 88% appearing a single time and approximately 2.4% taken by the ten largest. The time point is: week 23, last vaccination. In every dose of vaccine, 300 ug of mutant IDH1 20-mer peptide was given alongside topical imiquimod. These receptors have no known antigen. The sequenced sample was PBMCs, obtained from a glioma patient whose treatment included an IDH1 peptide vaccine. The receptor source for this set is a man aged 35 to 55 with glioma.

This clone came up a few times. The J gene is TRBJ2-1, the V gene TRBV6-4; no reliable D call. Germline CDR1 MRHNA, CDR2 SNTAGT. The CDR3 runs 15 residues. The V end lost 4 bases, the J end lost 5 bases, and 15 bases lay between the germline ends. In DNA form, the CDR3 reads TGTGCCAGCAGTGGGAGCTCGGAGCCTAACAATGAGCAGTTCTTC. Translation gives CASSGSSEPNNEQFF.

This clone was observed a few times. The chain employs TRBV7-3 and TRBJ2-7, with TRBD2 identical over 7 bases. After removal of 3 bases from V and 0 bases from J, the junction contained 5 bases not matched to a gene. The CDR3 runs to 15 residues. Per the germline V gene, CDR1 is SGHTA and CDR2 is FQGTGA. The CDR3 DNA follows: TGTGCCAGCAGCTTGAGTCCTAGCGGCTCCTACGAGCAGTACTTC. Translating gives CASSLSPSGSYEQYF.

The chain employs TRBV27 and TRBJ1-2; 10 bases match TRBD1. Per germline, CDR1 MNHEY and CDR2 SMNVEV (reference sequence). This CDR3 spans 13 amino acids. The V gene end was trimmed by 6 bases and the J gene end by 8 bases; junction bases not matched to a gene: 6. CDR3 sequence reads: CASSRQGAQGYTF. Written as DNA, the CDR3 is TGTGCCAGCAGCCGACAGGGGGCTCAGGGCTACACCTTC.

The gene calls are TRBV7-8 and TRBJ2-1; D uncertain. CDR3 length equals 15 residues. V lost 3 bases, J lost 0 bases, and 9 bases lay in between. Germline CDR1 reads SGHVS; CDR2 reads FQNEAQ. The CDR3, as DNA: TGTGCCAGCAGCTTTACTGGCAGCTCCTACAATGAGCAGTTCTTC. This codes for CASSFTGSSYNEQFF.

This rearrangement joins TRBV5-6 to TRBJ1-6, with D perhaps matching TRBD1 (6 bases). Per the germline V gene, CDR1 is SGHDT and CDR2 is YYEEEE. Trimming pared 3 bases from V and 10 bases from J, leaving 17 bases between. The CDR3 spans 15 residues. The CDR3 bases are TGTGCCAGCAGCTCAACAGGGAGGGGAAGATCACCCCTCCACTTT. Protein product: CASSSTGRGRSPLHF.

V usage is TRBV7-2 and J usage is TRBJ1-5; D is unclear. The germline V gene has CDR1 SGHTA and CDR2 FQGNSA. Trimming pared 6 bases from V and 4 bases from J, leaving 10 bases between. The CDR3 spans 13 residues. The CDR3 loop is CASSPSGNQPQHF. In DNA, the CDR3 is TGTGCCAGCAGTCCATCGGGGAATCAGCCCCAGCATTTT.

In its sample, this clone was seen a few times. The chain recombines TRBV18 with TRBJ2-5; tentative D call: TRBD1 (5 bases). CDR1 is KGHSH, CDR2 LQKENI, per germline. Deletions cut 7 bases from V and 4 bases from J, with 16 bases between. The CDR3 totals 14 residues. CDR3 protein: CASLTQAFPETQYF. In nucleotides, the CDR3 is TGTGCCAGCTTAACACAGGCCTTTCCAGAGACCCAGTACTTC.

The rearrangement joins TRBV2 to TRBJ2-3; maybe TRBD2 (5 bases). The ends were cut back, 5 bases at V and 0 bases at J, with 9 bases in the middle. The length of the CDR3 is 14 residues. The germline V gene has CDR1 SNHLY and CDR2 FYNNEI. The CDR3 nucleotides read TGTGCCAGCAGTCGGCGGACTAGCACAGATACGCAGTATTTT. Protein sequence: CASSRRTSTDTQYF.

This chain connects TRBV5-1 to TRBJ2-7, with D perhaps matching TRBD1 or TRBD2 (5 bases each). Germline CDR1 and CDR2: SGHRS and YFSETQ. The CDR3 has 12 residues. The V gene lost 0 bases and the J gene lost 6 bases, with 7 bases spanning the gap. The CDR3 region has the DNA TGCGCCAGCAGCTTGGGTGGGGGCGAGCAGTACTTC. Residues: CASSLGGGEQYF.

V usage is TRBV6-4 and J usage is TRBJ2-2; unclear D gene. This CDR3 comprises 15 residues. V gave up 2 bases and J gave up 2 bases, with 9 bases separating them. Looked up from germline, CDR1 is MRHNA and CDR2 is SNTAGT. The CDR3 protein is CASSDHLSNTGELFF. The CDR3 DNA is TGTGCCAGCAGTGACCACCTTTCAAACACCGGGGAGCTGTTTTTT.

J is TRBJ2-5 and V is TRBV6-1; tentatively, D is TRBD2 (6 bases). Germline loops: CDR1 MNHNS, CDR2 SASEGT. V was shortened by 10 bases and J by 2 bases, with 14 bases between the two germline ends. The CDR3 spans 13 residues. CDR3 residues: CAISGTPQETQYF. The CDR3 nucleotides are TGTGCCATTTCCGGGACTCCTCAAGAGACCCAGTACTTC.

This sequence joins TRBV28 and TRBJ1-5, with 10 bases aligning to TRBD1. The CDR3 is 15 amino acids. Germline V gives CDR1 MDHEN, CDR2 SYDVKM. After removal of 7 bases from V and 9 bases from J, the junction contained 12 bases not matched to a gene. For the CDR3, the DNA is TGTGCCAGCACCCAGGCCGGGACAGGGGAGCGGCCCCAGCATTTT. This codes for CASTQAGTGERPQHF.

The V and J genes are TRBV11-2 and TRBJ2-1, with D possibly matching TRBD2 (5 bases). The CDR3 loop spans 13 amino acids. Trimming pared 0 bases from V and 6 bases from J, leaving 6 bases between. From germline, CDR1 is SGHAT and CDR2 FQNNGV. The CDR3 coding sequence is TGTGCCAGCAGCTTAGAGGGGAGCAATGAGCAGTTCTTC. Protein product: CASSLEGSNEQFF.

CDR3 amino acids: CASSPQYF. CDR3 bases: TGTGCCAGCAGCCCCCAGTACTTC. The chain couples TRBV21-1 to TRBJ2-7. TRBV21-1 is flagged as a pseudogene. The CDR3 spans 8 residues.

This clone occurred once. The chain recombines TRBV7-8 with TRBJ2-2; D not resolved. The CDR3 length is 13 residues. V lost 4 bases and J 2 bases, leaving 5 bases between the germline ends. Germline V CDR1 and CDR2: SGHVS, FQNEAQ. CDR3 loop: CASSSRNTGELFF. Written as DNA, the CDR3 is TGTGCCAGCAGCTCCCGCAACACCGGGGAGCTGTTTTTT.

The V call is TRBV7-2, the J call TRBJ2-3; no reliable D call. This CDR3 contains 14 residues. V was pared by 1 base and J by 4 bases, with 9 bases between. Germline V gene sequence: CDR1 SGHTA, CDR2 FQGNSA. The CDR3 DNA follows: TGTGCCAGCAGCTTAGTTCGACCACCAGATACGCAGTATTTT. This gives the protein CASSLVRPPDTQYF.

In its sample, this clone was seen once. This chain uses TRBV5-4 with TRBJ1-1; D is undetermined. CDR3 length: 13 residues. Deletions cut 4 bases from V and 6 bases from J, with 13 bases between. Germline V lookup: CDR1 SGHNT, CDR2 YYREEE (reference sequence). DNA for the CDR3: TGTGCCAGCAGCCGAACCCCAAACGCTGAAGCTTTCTTT. Its translation is CASSRTPNAEAFF.

The chain employs TRBV9 and TRBJ2-3, with unresolved D. This CDR3 contains 14 residues. Deletions cut 4 bases from V and 1 base from J, with 10 bases between. Germline-derived CDR1 and CDR2 are SGDLS and YYNGEE. In nucleotides, the CDR3 is TGTGCCAGCAGCATCGGGCCCCGCACAGATACGCAGTATTTT. This codes for CASSIGPRTDTQYF.